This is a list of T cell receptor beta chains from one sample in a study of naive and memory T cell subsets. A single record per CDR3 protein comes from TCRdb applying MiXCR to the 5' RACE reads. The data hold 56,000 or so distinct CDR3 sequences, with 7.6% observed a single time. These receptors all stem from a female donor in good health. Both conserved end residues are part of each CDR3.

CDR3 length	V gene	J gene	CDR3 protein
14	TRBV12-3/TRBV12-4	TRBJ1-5	CASSLHGTGQPQHF
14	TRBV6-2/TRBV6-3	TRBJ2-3	CASSWTKLTDTQYF
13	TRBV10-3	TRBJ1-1	CAISETQGTEAFF
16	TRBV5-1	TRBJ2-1	CASSGGGTSSYNEQFF
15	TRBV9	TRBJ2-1	CASSPGGGQSNEQFF
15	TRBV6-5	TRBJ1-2	CASSYSGQGNYGYTF
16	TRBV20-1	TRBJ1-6	CSAHKQAASYNSPLHF
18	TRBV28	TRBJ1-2	CASHPRGLVGQGTYGYTF
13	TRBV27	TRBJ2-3	CASSLLRSDTQYF
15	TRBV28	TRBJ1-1	CASRIYGAGGAEAFF
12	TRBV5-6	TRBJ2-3	CASSDITDTQYF
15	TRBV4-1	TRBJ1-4	CASSQHGRYNEKLFF
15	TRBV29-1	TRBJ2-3	CSVVPSGGATDTQYF
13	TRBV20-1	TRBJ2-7	CSATSGRGYEQYF
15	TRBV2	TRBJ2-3	CASSDRGLAGDTQYF
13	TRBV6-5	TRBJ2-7	CASSFGGSREQYF
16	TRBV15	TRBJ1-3	CATSRDQRFSGNTIYF
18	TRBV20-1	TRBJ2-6	CSAAPGGRYRSGANVLTF
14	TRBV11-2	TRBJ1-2	CASSLDLAVYGYTF
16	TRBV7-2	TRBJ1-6	CASSLARVGFRSPLHF
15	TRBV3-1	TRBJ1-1	CASSQYRTEKTEAFF
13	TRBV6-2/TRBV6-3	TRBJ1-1	CASSTGVHTEAFF
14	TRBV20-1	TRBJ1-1	CSARDRRGLREAFF